Following are 29 T cell receptor beta chains from one sample sequenced in a study of cytomegalovirus exposure and HLA in healthy donors. The PCR employed 60 Vbeta primers together with 13 Jbeta primers. Clones were read by immunoSEQ multiplex PCR, and TCRdb kept only the in-frame ones, dropping some. The sample lists about 170,000 clones, roughly 80% occurring once. Source material: PBMCs. These receptor sequences come from a woman between 50 and 59 years old in good health and CMV-seropositive.

This chain connects TRBV10-2 to TRBJ2-3; TRBD2 matches 8 bases. This CDR3 is built from 15 residues. Per germline, CDR1 WSHSY and CDR2 SAAADI. The V segment lost 4 bases and the J segment 0 bases; nucleotides outside the gene matches: 3. CDR3 sequence (DNA): TGCGCCAGCAGTGTAGAGCGGGGGAGCACAGATACGCAGTATTTT. It specifies CASSVERGSTDTQYF.

The chain links TRBV21-1 to TRBJ1-6; TRBD1 was called by the table and not checked on the DNA. TRBV21-1 is designated a pseudogene. CDR3 size: 21 residues. The chain's CDR3 is CASSKVIMPRPNRDTDSPLHF. The CDR3 DNA is TGTGCCAGCAGCAAAGTAATCATGCCCCGCCCGAACCGGGACACCGATTCACCCCTCCACTTT.

The chain links TRBV28 to TRBJ2-7, with TRBD2 identical over 9 bases. Germline V gene data show CDR1 as MDHEN and CDR2 as SYDVKM. J lost 6 bases, V lost 5 bases, and 11 bases had no gene match. The CDR3 is 15 amino acids. The chain's CDR3 is CASSLGGGGAFEQYF. As DNA, the CDR3 is TGTGCCAGCAGTCTCGGAGGCGGGGGGGCCTTCGAGCAGTACTTC.

The CDR3, as DNA: TGTGCCAGCAGTTGGACAGGGACGGGAAACACCATATATTTT. Translating it yields CASSWTGTGNTIYF. The chain has TRBV27 and TRBJ1-3, with TRBD1 matching over 8 bases. V shed 4 bases and J 4 bases; nucleotides not matched to a gene: 3. This CDR3 is built from 14 residues. The V gene's germline CDR1 is MNHEY and CDR2 SMNVEV (reference sequence).

The rearrangement links TRBV7-9 to TRBJ2-2, with 10 bases fitting TRBD2. This CDR3 contains 17 residues. V was clipped by 5 bases and J by 6 bases; unmatched bases: 12. Germline values: CDR1 SEHNR, CDR2 FQNEAQ (reference sequence). The CDR3 DNA sequence: TGTGCCAGCAGCAACCTCAGGACTAGCGGAACTTCCGGGGAGCTGTTTTTT. Its translation: CASSNLRTSGTSGELFF. Drawing the rest from reference TRBV7-9 and TRBJ2-2, the complete variable domain is DTGVSQNPRHKITKRGQNVTFRCDPISEHNRLYWYRQTLGQGPEFLTYFQNEAQLEKSRLLSDRFSAERPKGSFSTLEIQRTEQGDSAMYLCASSNLRTSGTSGELFFGEGSRLTVL.

V is TRBV27 and J is TRBJ2-7, with 13 bases that match TRBD2. The CDR3 sequence is 15 residues long. The trim removed 8 bases at V and 1 base at J, leaving 5 bases unmatched. Germline-derived CDR1 and CDR2 are MNHEY and SMNVEV (reference sequence). As DNA, the CDR3 is TGTGCCAGCTCGGGACTAGCGGGAACGTCCTACGAGCAGTACTTC. Protein sequence: CASSGLAGTSYEQYF.

V gene TRBV13 combines with J gene TRBJ2-2; 10 nucleotides line up with TRBD2. The J segment lost 0 bases and the V segment lost 1 base, leaving 2 bases of the junction unmatched. The CDR3 length is 17 residues. The V gene's germline CDR1 is PRHDT and CDR2 FYEKMQ (reference sequence). The CDR3 DNA reads TGTGCCAGCAGCTTAGAACTAGCGGGGACGAACACCGGGGAGCTGTTTTTT. Its translation: CASSLELAGTNTGELFF.

This clone was found a few times. The chain uses TRBV28 and TRBJ2-7; possibly TRBD2 for D (5 bases). Looked up from germline, CDR1 is MDHEN and CDR2 is SYDVKM. The CDR3 contains 15 residues. With 6 bases removed from V and 5 bases from J, the gap between germline ends came to 20 bases. CDR3 amino acids: CASRVRAVLPHEQYF. Written as DNA, the CDR3 is TGTGCCAGCAGAGTGAGGGCCGTTCTCCCTCACGAGCAGTACTTC.

A single count supports this clone. This chain joins TRBV5-3 and TRBJ1-2; D possibly corresponds to TRBD1 (6 bases). TRBV5-3 is flagged as an ORF with uncertain function. This CDR3 is built from 16 residues. The V end lost 6 bases, the J end lost 4 bases, and 22 bases lay between the germline ends. The CDR3 nucleotides read TGTGCCAGAAATCGGCCCAGGGGATGTAGTACCTATGGCTACACCTTC. It codes for CARNRPRGCSTYGYTF.

The chain has TRBV7-2 and TRBJ2-7, with TRBD2 identical over 7 bases. Germline CDR1 SGHTA, CDR2 FQGNSA. Unmatched junction bases numbered 6, after V lost 4 bases and J lost 0 bases. There are 15 residues in the CDR3. CDR3 in DNA: TGTGCCAGCAGCTCAAGCGGGGCGAGCTCCTACGAGCAGTACTTC. Residues: CASSSSGASSYEQYF.

The chain carries TRBV30 and TRBJ2-5, with a tentative D call TRBD2 (5 bases). Trimming left V 0 bases short and J 7 bases short, with 21 bases between. CDR1 and CDR2 from the germline V gene are GTSNPN and SVGIG (reference sequence). CDR3 length: 16 residues. CDR3 DNA sequence: TGTGCCTGGAGTGTACTAGGAGCCCCTTCAGCGTCGACCCAGTACTTC. It specifies CAWSVLGAPSASTQYF.

This chain links TRBV15 with TRBJ1-3; a weak D match, TRBD1 (6 bases). The CDR3 is 18 amino acids. The ends were cut back, 1 base at V and 0 bases at J, with 16 bases in the middle. Germline V gives CDR1 LNHNV, CDR2 YYDKDF (reference sequence). The CDR3 DNA reads TGTGCCACCAGCAGAGCCGCCTCTGAACAGGGCTCTGGAAACACCATATATTTT. Translating gives CATSRAASEQGSGNTIYF. Full variable domain (remainder filled in from reference TRBV15 and TRBJ1-3): DAMVIQNPRYQVTQFGKPVTLSCSQTLNHNVMYWYQQKSSQAPKLLFHYYDKDFNNEADTPDNFQSRRPNTSFCFLDIRSPGLGDTAMYLCATSRAASEQGSGNTIYFGEGSWLTVV.

This clone appeared a single time. The chain joins TRBV29-1 to TRBJ1-2; D may be TRBD1 (6 bases). Trimming removed 6 bases from V and 3 bases from J, with 14 bases in between. The CDR3 extends over 13 amino acids. Germline values: CDR1 SQVTM, CDR2 ANQGSEA. CDR3 sequence reads: CSVDRGFYYGYTF. The CDR3 DNA is TGCAGCGTAGATAGGGGGTTCTACTATGGCTACACCTTC.

The rearrangement joins TRBV11-3 to TRBJ1-2; possibly TRBD1 for D (6 bases). The CDR3 loop spans 12 amino acids. Trimming left V 3 bases short and J 8 bases short, with 10 bases between. Germline CDR1 is SGHNT and CDR2 is YENEEA. In nucleotides, the CDR3 is TGTGCCAGCAGCTTGCAGGGGCAAGGCTACACCTTC. Translated, it gives CASSLQGQGYTF.

The chain employs TRBV14 and TRBJ2-2, with 8 positions matching TRBD1. This CDR3 is 15 amino acids long. Trimming took 6 bases from V and 6 from J; bases not matched to a gene: 9. Per germline, CDR1 SGHDN and CDR2 FVKESK. The CDR3 region is CASRPRTGRPGELFF. For the CDR3, the DNA is TGTGCCAGCAGACCACGGACAGGGCGGCCCGGGGAGCTGTTTTTT.

The CDR3 sequence is CASTQQQGGTEAFF. The DNA of the CDR3 is TGTGCCAGTACGCAGCAGCAGGGTGGAACTGAAGCTTTCTTT. The V gene is TRBV19, the J gene TRBJ1-1; D may be TRBD1 (5 bases). The CDR3 is 14 residues long. V lost 7 bases to trimming and J lost 5 bases, with 17 bases between them. Germline lookup yields CDR1 LNHDA and CDR2 SQIVND (reference sequence).

CDR3 protein: CASSPIWGGSTGGRYNEQFF. In DNA, the CDR3 is TGTGCCAGTAGTCCAATCTGGGGGGGGTCGACAGGGGGTAGGTACAATGAGCAGTTCTTC. The chain employs TRBV19 and TRBJ2-1, with 9 bases identical to TRBD1. The CDR3 loop spans 20 amino acids. The germline V gene encodes CDR1 LNHDA and CDR2 SQIVND (reference sequence). V trimming: 5 bases; J trimming: 4 bases; junction bases outside the gene matches: 21.

V usage is TRBV28 and J usage is TRBJ2-7, with TRBD1 identical over 7 bases. The CDR3 totals 13 residues. V lost 5 bases to trimming and J lost 6 bases; unmatched junction nucleotides: 7. Germline CDR1 reads MDHEN; CDR2 reads SYDVKM. CDR3 in amino acids: CASSDIPGGEQYF. CDR3 nucleotides: TGTGCCAGCAGTGATATCCCAGGGGGCGAGCAGTACTTC.

This chain links TRBV7-3 with TRBJ2-2; 9 nucleotides align to TRBD1. After removal of 6 bases from V and 5 bases from J, the junction contained 10 bases not matched to a gene. Germline CDR1 SGHTA, CDR2 FQGTGA. CDR3 size: 16 residues. CDR3 sequence: CASSLQGAFETGELFF. The CDR3 DNA sequence: TGTGCCAGCAGTTTACAGGGGGCGTTTGAGACCGGGGAGCTGTTTTTT.

The chain carries TRBV29-1 and TRBJ2-5; D uncertain. CDR3 length: 13 amino acids. With 3 bases removed from V and 1 base from J, the gap between germline ends came to 9 bases. Per germline, CDR1 SQVTM and CDR2 ANQGSEA. The CDR3 loop reads CSVDSQRQETQYF. CDR3 DNA sequence: TGCAGCGTTGACAGCCAGCGCCAAGAGACCCAGTACTTC.

This chain joins TRBV4-2 and TRBJ2-7; 8 bases align to TRBD2. Germline CDR1 is LGHNA and CDR2 is YNFKEQ. With 4 bases clipped from V and 5 bases from J, the junction kept 10 bases outside the gene matches. This CDR3 has 15 amino acids. The CDR3 DNA is TGTGCCAGCAGCCCCCCCGCGGGAGGAACCCACGAGCAGTACTTC. This translates into CASSPPAGGTHEQYF.

The CDR3: CAISQYGVLAGGLETQYF. The CDR3 DNA reads TGTGCCATCAGCCAATATGGGGTACTAGCGGGGGGCTTAGAGACCCAGTACTTC. The chain carries TRBV10-3 and TRBJ2-5, with TRBD2 matching over 12 bases. There are 18 residues in the CDR3. V lost 6 bases and J lost 4; bases outside the gene matches: 15. The V gene's germline CDR1 is ENHRY and CDR2 SYGVKD.

The CDR3 nucleotides are TGTGCCAGCAGCTTGCTAGCGGAGGCCTACAATGAGCAGTTCTTC. Translation: CASSLLAEAYNEQFF. This rearrangement joins TRBV13 to TRBJ2-1; 7 bases fit TRBD2. This CDR3 region has 15 residues. After removal of 3 bases from V and 2 bases from J, the junction contained 4 bases not matched to a gene. Germline V gives CDR1 PRHDT, CDR2 FYEKMQ (reference sequence).

V usage is TRBV2 and J usage is TRBJ2-2; 8 bases are shared with TRBD2. The CDR3 totals 16 residues. The germline V gene has CDR1 SNHLY and CDR2 FYNNEI. Trimming cost V 4 bases and J 3 bases; bases outside gene matches: 7. The DNA of the CDR3 is TGTGCCAGCAGTGTCAGCGGGGGACCAGACACCGGGGAGCTGTTTTTT. Its protein product is CASSVSGGPDTGELFF.

J is TRBJ1-3 and V is TRBV11-1; 7 bases are shared with TRBD1. Germline V gene lookup returns CDR1 SGHAT and CDR2 FQDESV (reference sequence). The junction had 10 bases not matched to a gene; V was cut back by 5 bases and J by 0 bases. The CDR3 is 17 amino acids. The CDR3 here is CASSPGQLTASGNTIYF. The CDR3, as DNA: TGTGCCAGCAGCCCGGGACAGCTAACAGCCTCTGGAAACACCATATATTTT. The variable domain in full, with the rest retrieved from reference TRBV11-1 and TRBJ1-3, is EAEVAQSPRYKITEKSQAVAFWCDPISGHATLYWYRQILGQGPELLVQFQDESVVDDSQLPKDRFSAERLKGVDSTLKIQPAELGDSAMYLCASSPGQLTASGNTIYFGEGSWLTVV.

The chain is built from TRBV29-1 and TRBJ2-3; D ambiguous. The ends were cut back, 1 base at V and 7 bases at J, with 12 bases in the middle. There are 13 residues in the CDR3. CDR1 and CDR2 (germline): SQVTM, ANQGSEA. The CDR3 region has the DNA TGCAGCGTTGAAGGTCTAGAGGCCTATACGCAGTATTTT. Translating it yields CSVEGLEAYTQYF.

The chain joins TRBV5-8 to TRBJ1-1, with 7 bases that match TRBD1. The J segment lost 4 bases and the V segment lost 2 bases, leaving 5 bases of the junction unmatched. This CDR3 has 14 residues. Germline assignment: CDR1 SGHTS and CDR2 YDEGEE. CDR3 sequence reads: CASSFHRGGTEAFF. For the CDR3, the DNA is TGTGCCAGCAGCTTCCACAGGGGAGGCACTGAAGCTTTCTTT.

CDR3 in amino acids: CASSQDGRGGSTDTQYF. CDR3 DNA sequence: TGTGCCAGCAGCCAAGACGGACGGGGGGGGAGCACAGATACGCAGTATTTT. This rearrangement joins TRBV4-2 to TRBJ2-3; 8 bases line up with TRBD2. The CDR3 has 17 residues. J gave up 0 bases and V 0 bases, and 5 bases lay outside the gene matches. Germline lookup yields CDR1 LGHNA and CDR2 YNFKEQ.

This clone has more than one count but fewer than ten. The CDR3 DNA reads TGTGCCAGCAGTGAAGGGGACAGGGATACCGGGGAGCTGTTTTTT. Amino acid sequence: CASSEGDRDTGELFF. The chain recombines TRBV25-1 with TRBJ2-2; 9 nucleotides match TRBD1. The V and J ends lost 2 bases and 5 bases, in that order; junction bases with no gene match: 3. CDR1 is MGHDK, CDR2 SYGVNS, per germline. This CDR3 has 15 amino acids.